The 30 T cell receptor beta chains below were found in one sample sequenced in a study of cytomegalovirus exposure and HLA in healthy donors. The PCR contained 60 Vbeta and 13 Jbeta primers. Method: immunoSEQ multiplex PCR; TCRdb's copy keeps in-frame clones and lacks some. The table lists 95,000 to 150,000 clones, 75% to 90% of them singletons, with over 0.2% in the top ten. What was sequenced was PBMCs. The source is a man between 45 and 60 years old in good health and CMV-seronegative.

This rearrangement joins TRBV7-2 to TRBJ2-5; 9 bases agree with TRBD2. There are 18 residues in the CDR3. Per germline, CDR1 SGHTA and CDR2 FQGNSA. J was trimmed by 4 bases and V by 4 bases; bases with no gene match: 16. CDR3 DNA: TGTGCCAGCAGCTCCCAAACGACTAGCGGAACCCTAGGAGAGACCCAGTACTTC. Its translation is CASSSQTTSGTLGETQYF.

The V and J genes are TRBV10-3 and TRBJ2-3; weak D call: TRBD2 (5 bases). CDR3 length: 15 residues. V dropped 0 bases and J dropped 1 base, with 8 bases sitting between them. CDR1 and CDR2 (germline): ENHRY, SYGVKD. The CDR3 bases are TGTGCCATCAGTGAGTCGAGGGCAGGCACAGATACGCAGTATTTT. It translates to CAISESRAGTDTQYF.

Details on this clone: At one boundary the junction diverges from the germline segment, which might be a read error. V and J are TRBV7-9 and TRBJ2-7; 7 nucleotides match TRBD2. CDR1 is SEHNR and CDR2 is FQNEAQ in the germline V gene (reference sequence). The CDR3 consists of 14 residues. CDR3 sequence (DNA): TGTTCCAGCAGCTTCCTAGCGGAGAAATACGAGCAGTACTTC. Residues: CSSSFLAEKYEQYF.

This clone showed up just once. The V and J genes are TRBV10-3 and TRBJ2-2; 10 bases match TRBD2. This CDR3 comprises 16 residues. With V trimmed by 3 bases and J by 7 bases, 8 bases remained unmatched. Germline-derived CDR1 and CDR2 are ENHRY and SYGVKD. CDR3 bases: TGTGCCATCAGTGACGGAGCGGGAGGGAGGGGCGGGGAGCTGTTTTTT. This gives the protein CAISDGAGGRGGELFF.

CDR3 sequence reads: CASRSLAGGADTQYF. The CDR3 DNA reads as TGTGCCAGCAGGAGCCTAGCGGGAGGTGCAGATACGCAGTATTTT. This chain uses TRBV27 with TRBJ2-3; 11 bases match TRBD2. Germline trimming cut 6 bases from V and 4 bases from J; bases unmatched to any gene: 6. Looked up from germline, CDR1 is MNHEY and CDR2 is SMNVEV (reference sequence). The CDR3 is 15 amino acids.

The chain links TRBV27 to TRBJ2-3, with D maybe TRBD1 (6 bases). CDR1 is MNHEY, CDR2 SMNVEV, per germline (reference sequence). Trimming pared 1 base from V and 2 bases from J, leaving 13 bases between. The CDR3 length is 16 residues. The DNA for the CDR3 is TGTGCCAGCAGTTTATTCGTGGGGGCCCCCACAGATACGCAGTATTTT. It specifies CASSLFVGAPTDTQYF.

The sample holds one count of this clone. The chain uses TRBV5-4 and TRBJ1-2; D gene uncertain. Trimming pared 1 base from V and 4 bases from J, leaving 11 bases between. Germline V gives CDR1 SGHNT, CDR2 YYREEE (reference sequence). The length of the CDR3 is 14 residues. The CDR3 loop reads CASSLPGMSYGYTF. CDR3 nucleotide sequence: TGTGCCAGCAGCTTGCCGGGAATGAGCTATGGCTACACCTTC.

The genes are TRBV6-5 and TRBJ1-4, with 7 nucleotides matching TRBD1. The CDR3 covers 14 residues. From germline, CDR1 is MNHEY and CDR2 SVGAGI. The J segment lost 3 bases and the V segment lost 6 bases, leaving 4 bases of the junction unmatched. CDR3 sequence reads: CASSRQGANEKLFF. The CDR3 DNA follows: TGTGCCAGCAGCAGACAGGGAGCTAATGAAAAACTGTTTTTT.

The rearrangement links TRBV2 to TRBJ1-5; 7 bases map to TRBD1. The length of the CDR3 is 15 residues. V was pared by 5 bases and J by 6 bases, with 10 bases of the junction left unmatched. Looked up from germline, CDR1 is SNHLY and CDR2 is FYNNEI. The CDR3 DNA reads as TGTGCCAGCAGTCAGGGGGGTGGTATGGGTCAGCCCCAGCATTTT. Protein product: CASSQGGGMGQPQHF. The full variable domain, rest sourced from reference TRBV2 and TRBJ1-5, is EPEVTQTPSHQVTQMGQEVILRCVPISNHLYFYWYRQILGQKVEFLVSFYNNEISEKSEIFDDQFSVERPDGSNFTLKIRSTKLEDSAMYFCASSQGGGMGQPQHFGDGTRLSIL.

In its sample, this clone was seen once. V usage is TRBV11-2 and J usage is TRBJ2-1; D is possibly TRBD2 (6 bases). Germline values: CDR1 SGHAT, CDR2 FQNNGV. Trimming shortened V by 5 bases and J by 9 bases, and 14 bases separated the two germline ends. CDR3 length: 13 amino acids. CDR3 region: CASSAWTITEQFF. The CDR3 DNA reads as TGTGCCAGCAGCGCCTGGACTATTACTGAGCAGTTCTTC.

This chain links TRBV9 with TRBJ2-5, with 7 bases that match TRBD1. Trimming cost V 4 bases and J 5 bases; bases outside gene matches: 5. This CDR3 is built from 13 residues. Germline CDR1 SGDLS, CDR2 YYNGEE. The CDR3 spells CASSQQGTETQYF. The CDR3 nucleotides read TGTGCCAGCAGCCAACAGGGGACGGAGACCCAGTACTTC.

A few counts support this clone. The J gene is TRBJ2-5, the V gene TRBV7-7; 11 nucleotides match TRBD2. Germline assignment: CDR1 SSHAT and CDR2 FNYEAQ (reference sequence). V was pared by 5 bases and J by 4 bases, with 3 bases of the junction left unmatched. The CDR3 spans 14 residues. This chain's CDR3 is CASSRGLAGETQYF. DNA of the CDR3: TGTGCCAGCAGCCGCGGACTAGCGGGAGAGACCCAGTACTTC.

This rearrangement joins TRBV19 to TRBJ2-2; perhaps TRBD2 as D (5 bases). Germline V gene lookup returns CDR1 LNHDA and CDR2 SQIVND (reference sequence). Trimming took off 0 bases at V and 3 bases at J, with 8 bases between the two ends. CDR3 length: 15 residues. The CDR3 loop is CASSIELDDTGELFF. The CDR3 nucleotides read TGTGCCAGTAGTATAGAACTAGATGACACCGGGGAGCTGTTTTTT.

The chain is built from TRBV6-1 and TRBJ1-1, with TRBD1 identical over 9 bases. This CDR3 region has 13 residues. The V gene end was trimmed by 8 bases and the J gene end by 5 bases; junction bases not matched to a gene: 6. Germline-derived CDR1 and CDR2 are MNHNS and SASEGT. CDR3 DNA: TGTGCCAGCGCATCCGGACAGGGGACTGAAGCTTTCTTT. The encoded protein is CASASGQGTEAFF.

The CDR3 spells CASSLDPGLGGYTF. The CDR3 DNA reads TGTGCCAGCAGTTTGGATCCTGGGCTGGGTGGCTACACCTTC. This rearrangement joins TRBV27 to TRBJ1-2; no reliable D call. Germline loops: CDR1 MNHEY, CDR2 SMNVEV (reference sequence). Trimming cost V 3 bases and J 7 bases, with 15 bases left between them. The CDR3 covers 14 residues.

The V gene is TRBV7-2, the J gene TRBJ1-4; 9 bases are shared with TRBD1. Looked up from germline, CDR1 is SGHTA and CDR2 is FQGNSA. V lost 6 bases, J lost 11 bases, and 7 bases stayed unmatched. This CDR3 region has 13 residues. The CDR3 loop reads CASRPGTGRKLFF. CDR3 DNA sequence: TGTGCCAGCAGACCTGGGACAGGGCGTAAACTGTTTTTT.

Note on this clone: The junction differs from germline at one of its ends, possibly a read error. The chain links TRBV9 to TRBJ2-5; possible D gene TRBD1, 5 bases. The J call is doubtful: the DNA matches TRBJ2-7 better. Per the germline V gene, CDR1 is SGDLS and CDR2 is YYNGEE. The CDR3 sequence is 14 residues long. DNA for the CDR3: TGTGCCAGCGGCGTTGGACAATCCTCCTACGAGCAGTACTTC. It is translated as CASGVGQSSYEQYF.

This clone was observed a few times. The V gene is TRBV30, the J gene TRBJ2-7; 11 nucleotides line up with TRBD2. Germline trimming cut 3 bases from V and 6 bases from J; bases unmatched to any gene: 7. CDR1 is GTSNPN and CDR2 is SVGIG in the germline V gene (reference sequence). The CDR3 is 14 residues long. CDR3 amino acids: CAWSTSGGVFEQYF. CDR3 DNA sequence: TGTGCCTGGAGCACTAGCGGGGGAGTATTCGAGCAGTACTTC.

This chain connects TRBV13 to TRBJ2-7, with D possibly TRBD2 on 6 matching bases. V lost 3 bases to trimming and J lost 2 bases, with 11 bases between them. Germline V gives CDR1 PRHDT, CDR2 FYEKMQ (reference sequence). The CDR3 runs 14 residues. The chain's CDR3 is CASSLGTGAYEQYF. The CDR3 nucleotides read TGTGCCAGCAGCTTGGGGACGGGGGCCTACGAGCAGTACTTC.

CDR3 sequence (DNA): TGTGCCAGCAGCCCCGACAGGGGGTCCTACAATGAGCAGTTCTTC. Translation gives CASSPDRGSYNEQFF. V gene TRBV6-5 combines with J gene TRBJ2-1; 9 nucleotides align to TRBD1. CDR3 length: 15 residues. V shed 6 bases, J shed 1 base, and the junction held 4 bases outside the gene matches. Germline CDR1 reads MNHEY; CDR2 reads SVGAGI.

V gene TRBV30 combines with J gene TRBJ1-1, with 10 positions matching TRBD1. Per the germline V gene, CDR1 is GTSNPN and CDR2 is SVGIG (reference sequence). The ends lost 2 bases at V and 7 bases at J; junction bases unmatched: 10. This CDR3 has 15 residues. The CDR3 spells CAWSNPGQGLREAFF. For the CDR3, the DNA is TGTGCCTGGAGTAATCCGGGACAGGGGCTTCGTGAAGCTTTCTTT.

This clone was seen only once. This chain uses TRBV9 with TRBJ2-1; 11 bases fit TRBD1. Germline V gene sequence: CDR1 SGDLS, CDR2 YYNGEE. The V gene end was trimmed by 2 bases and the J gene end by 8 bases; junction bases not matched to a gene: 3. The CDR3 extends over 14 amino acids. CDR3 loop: CASSVGQGAHEQFF. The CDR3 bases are TGTGCCAGCAGCGTTGGACAGGGGGCCCATGAGCAGTTCTTC.

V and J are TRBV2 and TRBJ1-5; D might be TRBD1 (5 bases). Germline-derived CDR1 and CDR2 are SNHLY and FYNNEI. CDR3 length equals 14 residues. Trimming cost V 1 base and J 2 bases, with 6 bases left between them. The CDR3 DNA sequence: TGTGCCAGCAGTGAAGGGGGCGGCAATCAGCCCCAGCATTTT. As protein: CASSEGGGNQPQHF.

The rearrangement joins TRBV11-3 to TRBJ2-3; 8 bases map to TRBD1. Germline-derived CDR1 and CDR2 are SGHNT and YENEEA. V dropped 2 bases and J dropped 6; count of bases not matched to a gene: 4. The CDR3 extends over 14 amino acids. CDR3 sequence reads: CASSLRTGRDTQYF. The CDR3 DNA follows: TGTGCCAGCAGCTTAAGGACAGGGCGGGATACGCAGTATTTT.

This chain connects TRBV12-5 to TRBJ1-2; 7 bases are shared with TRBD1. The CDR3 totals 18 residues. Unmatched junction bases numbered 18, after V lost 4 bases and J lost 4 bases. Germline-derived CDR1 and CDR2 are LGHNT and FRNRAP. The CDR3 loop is CASGSTDRPDLAAYGYTF. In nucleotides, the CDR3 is TGTGCTAGTGGTTCCACGGACAGGCCGGACTTGGCTGCCTATGGCTACACCTTC.

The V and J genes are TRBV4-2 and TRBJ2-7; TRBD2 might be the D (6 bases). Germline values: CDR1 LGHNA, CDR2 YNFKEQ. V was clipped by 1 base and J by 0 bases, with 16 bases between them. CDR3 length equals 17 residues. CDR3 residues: CASSQGVPRDFSYEQYF. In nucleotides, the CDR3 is TGTGCCAGCAGCCAAGGAGTCCCCCGGGACTTCTCCTACGAGCAGTACTTC.

CDR3 nucleotides: TGTGCCAGCAGTGAAAGGCTAGCGGGAGGCCCCGGGGAGCTGTTTTTT. Translated, it gives CASSERLAGGPGELFF. The V gene is TRBV25-1, the J gene TRBJ2-2; 11 nucleotides line up with TRBD2. V lost 2 bases to trimming and J lost 6 bases; unmatched junction nucleotides: 5. Germline CDR1 reads MGHDK; CDR2 reads SYGVNS. The CDR3 covers 16 residues.

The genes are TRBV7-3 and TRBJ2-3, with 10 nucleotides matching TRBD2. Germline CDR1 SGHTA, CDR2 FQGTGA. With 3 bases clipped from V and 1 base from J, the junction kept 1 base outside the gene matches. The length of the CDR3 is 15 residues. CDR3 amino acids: CASSFGLAGTDTQYF. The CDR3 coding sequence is TGTGCCAGCAGCTTTGGACTAGCGGGCACAGATACGCAGTATTTT. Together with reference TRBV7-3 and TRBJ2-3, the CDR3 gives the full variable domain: GAGVSQTPSNKVTEKGKYVELRCDPISGHTALYWYRQSLGQGPEFLIYFQGTGAADDSGLPNDRFFAVRPEGSVSTLKIQRTERGDSAVYLCASSFGLAGTDTQYFGPGTRLTVL.

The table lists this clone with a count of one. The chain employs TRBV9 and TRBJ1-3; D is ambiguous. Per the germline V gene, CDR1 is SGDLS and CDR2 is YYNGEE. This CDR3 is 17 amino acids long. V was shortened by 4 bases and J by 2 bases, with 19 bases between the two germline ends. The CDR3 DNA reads TGTGCCAGCAGCACGAACCCCCAAGTGGCAGCTGGAAACACCATATATTTT. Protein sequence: CASSTNPQVAAGNTIYF.

CDR3 DNA sequence: TGTGCCAGCAGTTTACTTTTAGCCCCAAGCGGGGGGCCCGAAGATACGCAGTATTTT. This gives the protein CASSLLLAPSGGPEDTQYF. The gene calls are TRBV27 and TRBJ2-3, with 9 bases lining up with TRBD2. With 2 bases clipped from V and 5 bases from J, the junction kept 17 bases outside the gene matches. This CDR3 comprises 19 residues. CDR1 MNHEY and CDR2 SMNVEV come from the germline V gene (reference sequence).